Below, 28 T cell receptor beta chains from the same sample are listed, as sequenced in a study of Ad26.COV2.S vaccination and SARS-CoV-2 variants. Sequencing used immunoSEQ multiplex PCR; TCRdb keeps in-frame clones, though not all of them. The profile shows about 350,000 clones, 80% to 90% of them singletons. Treatment indicated: some 19 received Ad26.COV2.S at low or high dose, single or two shots; 5 received placebo; per-sample allocation not given. Sampling occurred on day 63 after the first vaccine or placebo injection. The sequencing used peripheral blood, collected in a trial of Ad26.COV2.S vaccine versus placebo. These receptor sequences come from a person aged 18-60 years who received the Ad26.COV2.S COVID-19 vaccine or a placebo.

The rearrangement joins TRBV30 to TRBJ1-5; D remains ambiguous. This CDR3 comprises 13 residues. In germline, CDR1 is GTSNPN, CDR2 SVGIG (reference sequence). With 0 bases removed from V and 7 bases from J, the gap between germline ends came to 10 bases. The CDR3 region is CAWSVPGEQPQHF. DNA of the CDR3: TGTGCCTGGAGTGTACCCGGGGAACAGCCCCAGCATTTT.

This chain links TRBV15 with TRBJ2-7; D is perhaps TRBD1 (6 bases). The V and J ends lost 0 bases and 3 bases respectively, with 12 bases between them. There are 15 residues in the CDR3. Looked up from germline, CDR1 is LNHNV and CDR2 is YYDKDF (reference sequence). CDR3 coding DNA: TGTGCCACCAGCAGAGATCAGGGGTCGTACTACGAGCAGTACTTC. This gives the protein CATSRDQGSYYEQYF.

The genes are TRBV7-2 and TRBJ2-5, with D possibly TRBD1 on 5 matching bases. The V gene's germline CDR1 is SGHTA and CDR2 FQGNSA. This CDR3 has 12 amino acids. With 5 bases removed from V and 5 bases from J, the gap between germline ends came to 9 bases. The CDR3 DNA is TGTGCCAGCAGCCGAAACAGGGAGACCCAGTACTTC. It yields the protein CASSRNRETQYF.

The chain carries TRBV18 and TRBJ2-1; D not resolved. The V end lost 6 bases, the J end lost 4 bases, and 13 bases lay between the germline ends. CDR3 length: 14 residues. CDR1 KGHSH and CDR2 LQKENI come from the germline V gene. Here the CDR3 DNA reads TGTGCCAGCTCGCCGCGAGTGGGATACAATGAGCAGTTCTTC. Translation: CASSPRVGYNEQFF. Combining the CDR3 with reference TRBV18 and TRBJ2-1 gives the whole variable domain NAGVMQNPRHLVRRRGQEARLRCSPMKGHSHVYWYRQLPEEGLKFMVYLQKENIIDESGMPKERFSAEFPKEGPSILRIQQVVRGDSAAYFCASSPRVGYNEQFFGPGTRLTVL.

The chain combines TRBV7-9 with TRBJ1-2; D is possibly TRBD1 (5 bases). This CDR3 is 14 amino acids long. Germline loops: CDR1 SEHNR, CDR2 FQNEAQ (reference sequence). The V end was cut by 3 bases, the J end by 4 bases, with 12 bases between. CDR3 protein: CASSFVGEGYGYTF. DNA of the CDR3: TGTGCCAGCAGCTTTGTAGGGGAGGGCTATGGCTACACCTTC.

This chain joins TRBV10-3 and TRBJ2-7; no reliable D call. Per the germline V gene, CDR1 is ENHRY and CDR2 is SYGVKD. V lost 4 bases and J lost 0, with 13 bases in between. This CDR3 has 15 residues. This chain's CDR3 is CAISVIHLSSYEQYF. DNA for the CDR3: TGTGCCATCAGTGTGATACACCTGAGCTCCTACGAGCAGTACTTC.

This clone has just a few counts. The chain uses TRBV18 and TRBJ1-4, with D maybe TRBD1 (6 bases). Germline V gene lookup returns CDR1 KGHSH and CDR2 LQKENI. V lost 4 bases, J lost 8 bases, and 11 bases lay in between. The CDR3 is 13 amino acids. The CDR3 DNA sequence: TGTGCCAGCTCACTTCAGGGACAAGAAAAACTGTTTTTT. It encodes CASSLQGQEKLFF.

The chain employs TRBV24-1 and TRBJ1-2; TRBD1 matches 12 bases. Germline CDR1 KGHDR, CDR2 SFDVKD. The CDR3 is 15 residues long. V lost 4 bases and J lost 8; bases outside the gene matches: 7. Written as DNA, the CDR3 is TGTGCCACCAGTGAAACCGGGACAGGGGGCCGAGGCTACACCTTC. As protein: CATSETGTGGRGYTF.

This sequence joins TRBV7-2 and TRBJ2-4; tentative D call: TRBD1 (5 bases). CDR3 length: 15 residues. Germline V gives CDR1 SGHTA, CDR2 FQGNSA. V was cut by 3 bases and J by 6 bases, with 15 bases left in between. The CDR3 nucleotides read TGTGCCAGCAGCTTCCTTGGACAACAGGCAAACATTCAGTACTTC. This codes for CASSFLGQQANIQYF.

This chain connects TRBV10-1 to TRBJ2-3, with TRBD1 as a possible D gene (6 bases). CDR1 is WNHNN, CDR2 SYGVQD, per germline (reference sequence). V lost 6 bases, J lost 4 bases, and 8 bases lay in between. The CDR3 loop spans 12 amino acids. The CDR3 is CASSRTADTQYF. In DNA form, the CDR3 reads TGCGCCAGCAGCAGGACAGCAGATACGCAGTATTTT.

The chain is built from TRBV7-2 and TRBJ1-5; D is perhaps TRBD1 (5 bases). Per germline, CDR1 SGHTA and CDR2 FQGNSA. The V end was cut by 3 bases, the J end by 5 bases, with 14 bases between. This CDR3 is 15 amino acids long. CDR3 region: CASSFSSGGYQPQHF. The CDR3 nucleotides read TGTGCCAGCAGCTTCTCTTCCGGGGGGTATCAGCCCCAGCATTTT.

The rearrangement uses TRBV6-2 or TRBV6-3 and TRBJ2-1; perhaps TRBD1 as D (6 bases). The CDR3 totals 16 residues. Germline V CDR1 and CDR2: MNHEY, SVGEGT. The germline V and J ends were trimmed by 2 bases and 7 bases, with 18 bases remaining between them. The DNA for the CDR3 is TGTGCCAGCAGTTACCTCACAGGGAAATCTCGGAATGAGCAGTTCTTC. This sequence encodes CASSYLTGKSRNEQFF.

The chain couples TRBV18 to TRBJ2-5; D is undetermined. The CDR3 has 14 amino acids. Germline V gives CDR1 KGHSH, CDR2 LQKENI. V lost 3 bases, J lost 2 bases, and 10 bases lay in between. The CDR3 DNA reads as TGTGCCAGCTCACCGTCCACAGCTCAAGAGACCCAGTACTTC. Residues: CASSPSTAQETQYF.

This sequence joins TRBV19 and TRBJ2-6; 7 nucleotides align to TRBD1. V lost 7 bases, J lost 4 bases, and 10 bases stayed unmatched. The CDR3 spans 16 residues. Germline V CDR1 and CDR2: LNHDA, SQIVND (reference sequence). CDR3 bases: TGTGCCAGTACCCGACAGGGTCTCAGGGGGGCCAACGTCCTGACTTTC. Translating gives CASTRQGLRGANVLTF.

V and J are TRBV28 and TRBJ1-6; D is unresolved. Germline V gene sequence: CDR1 MDHEN, CDR2 SYDVKM. The CDR3 length is 12 residues. V lost 3 bases and J 9 bases, leaving 6 bases between the germline ends. Here the CDR3 DNA reads TGTGCCAGCAGTTTCCGGGGTTCACCCCTCCACTTT. As protein: CASSFRGSPLHF.

The chain links TRBV2 to TRBJ2-1; 12 bases fit TRBD2. The CDR3 consists of 15 residues. V lost 6 bases to trimming and J lost 5 bases; unmatched junction nucleotides: 5. From germline, CDR1 is SNHLY and CDR2 FYNNEI. The CDR3 coding sequence is TGTGCCAGCAGGGCTAGCGGGGGGGCCCACAATGAGCAGTTCTTC. This translates into CASRASGGAHNEQFF.

V gene TRBV24-1 combines with J gene TRBJ2-3, with 7 bases lining up with TRBD1. V was pared by 3 bases and J by 2 bases, with 7 bases of the junction left unmatched. This CDR3 has 16 amino acids. The germline V gene has CDR1 KGHDR and CDR2 SFDVKD. The CDR3 here is CATSDRQGTATDTQYF. The CDR3 DNA follows: TGTGCCACCAGTGATAGACAGGGTACTGCCACAGATACGCAGTATTTT.

This chain connects TRBV7-2 to TRBJ1-6; 9 positions match TRBD1. The CDR3 spans 16 residues. The V gene's germline CDR1 is SGHTA and CDR2 FQGNSA. V gave up 7 bases and J gave up 9 bases; unmatched junction bases: 13. In nucleotides, the CDR3 is TGTGCCAGCAAGACTGGGGGGACAGGGCTGTTTTCACCCCTCCACTTT. It codes for CASKTGGTGLFSPLHF.

The count of this clone is one. The V and J genes are TRBV24-1 and TRBJ1-5; D is uncertain. CDR1 and CDR2 from the germline V gene are KGHDR and SFDVKD. The CDR3 loop spans 15 amino acids. V lost 1 base, J lost 1 base, and 7 bases lay in between. CDR3 coding DNA: TGTGCCACCAGTGATTTTTGGCAGAGCAATCAGCCCCAGCATTTT. Its translation is CATSDFWQSNQPQHF.

The rearrangement joins TRBV7-2 to TRBJ2-1; the match to TRBD2 covers 10 bases. Germline CDR1 reads SGHTA; CDR2 reads FQGNSA. This CDR3 region has 16 residues. V was pared by 4 bases and J by 8 bases, with 11 bases of the junction left unmatched. In DNA form, the CDR3 reads TGTGCCAGCAGCTCAAGGCATAGCGGGGGGAGCGATGAGCAGTTCTTC. Translating it yields CASSSRHSGGSDEQFF.

In nucleotides, the CDR3 is TGTGCCAGCAGCTTCCAGATCCCCCGGGTTCCCGGAAAACTGTTTTTT. This codes for CASSFQIPRVPGKLFF. This rearrangement joins TRBV7-8 to TRBJ1-4; unclear D gene. Germline V lookup: CDR1 SGHVS, CDR2 FQNEAQ. The V end was cut by 3 bases, the J end by 10 bases, with 21 bases between. This CDR3 is built from 16 residues.

CDR3 in amino acids: CASSQVAGGATDTQYF. The CDR3 DNA reads as TGCGCCAGCAGCCAGGTAGCGGGGGGGGCCACAGATACGCAGTATTTT. V usage is TRBV4-1 and J usage is TRBJ2-3, with 11 positions matching TRBD2. With 3 bases clipped from V and 2 bases from J, the junction kept 4 bases outside the gene matches. This CDR3 has 16 amino acids. The germline V gene encodes CDR1 MGHRA and CDR2 YSYEKL.

This chain links TRBV7-2 with TRBJ1-1; D is ambiguous. CDR3 length: 14 residues. The V end lost 1 base, the J end lost 2 bases, and 8 bases lay between the germline ends. In germline, CDR1 is SGHTA, CDR2 FQGNSA. The CDR3 loop is CASSLVGSNTEAFF. The CDR3 DNA is TGTGCCAGCAGCTTAGTTGGCTCCAACACTGAAGCTTTCTTT.

This chain connects TRBV7-9 to TRBJ2-7; perhaps D is TRBD1 or TRBD2 (6 bases each). The CDR3 loop spans 18 amino acids. CDR1 SEHNR and CDR2 FQNEAQ come from the germline V gene (reference sequence). Trimming removed 4 bases at V and 3 bases at J, with 25 bases between. Here the CDR3 reads CASSSKGGGTLGHYEQYF. The CDR3 nucleotides are TGTGCCAGCAGCTCTAAGGGGGGCGGAACCCTCGGCCACTACGAGCAGTACTTC.

This clone was picked up one time. The chain uses TRBV21-1 and TRBJ1-1. TRBV21-1 is a listed pseudogene. The CDR3 extends over 14 amino acids. The CDR3 reads CASSKGITNTEAFF. The CDR3 DNA sequence: TGTGCCAGCAGCAAGGGAATAACGAACACTGAAGCTTTCTTT.

The chain joins TRBV3-1 (or the pseudogene TRBV3-2) to TRBJ1-6; D is uncertain. Germline lookup yields CDR1 LGHDT and CDR2 YNNKEL (reference sequence). Trimming took off 1 base at V and 1 base at J, with 11 bases between the two ends. There are 17 residues in the CDR3. CDR3 nucleotide sequence: TGTGCCAGCAGCCAAGGTGGCAGGTGGTCCTATAATTCACCCCTCCACTTT. Protein sequence: CASSQGGRWSYNSPLHF.

The chain is built from TRBV7-6 and TRBJ2-2; 10 positions match TRBD1. The CDR3 covers 17 residues. Germline lookup yields CDR1 SGHVS and CDR2 FNYEAQ. The V segment lost 2 bases and the J segment 5 bases; nucleotides outside the gene matches: 8. The CDR3 here is CASSLTRDRGSTGELFF. Here the CDR3 DNA reads TGTGCCAGCAGCTTAACTCGGGACAGGGGCTCAACCGGGGAGCTGTTTTTT.

V and J are TRBV6-5 and TRBJ1-3, with TRBD1 identical over 7 bases. The germline gives CDR1 MNHEY, CDR2 SVGAGI. CDR3 length: 15 amino acids. Trimming removed 0 bases from V and 2 bases from J; junction bases left unmatched: 1. The CDR3 nucleotides read TGTGCCAGCAGTTACTCTGGGACAGCTGGAAACACCATATATTTT. Translating it yields CASSYSGTAGNTIYF.